This T cell receptor (beta chain) appears in the sequencing data of a study of early T cells in non-severe SARS-CoV-2 infection. Turning to the study itself: With bulk RNA from unsorted whole blood as input, sequencing yielded unpaired chains.

Germline V CDR1 and CDR2: SQVTM, ANQGSEA. CDR3 length: 10 amino acids. The ends were cut back, 5 bases at V and 10 bases at J, with 9 bases in the middle. In the library, individual cDNA molecules carried attached unique molecular identifiers. TCRdb reanalysed the 5' RACE reads using MiXCR and keeps one entry per CDR3 protein. The data show about 71,000 distinct CDR3 sequences, approximately 14% seen once. This clonotype was picked up a small number of times. The sample was whole blood. The sequence derives from an adult who was a healthcare worker with PCR-confirmed SARS-CoV-2 infection or an uninfected control (not recorded which). This chain links TRBV29-1 with TRBJ2-1; D uncertain. The CDR3, as DNA: TGCAGCGTTCTTGAGCAAGAGCAGTTCTTC. The encoded protein is CSVLEQEQFF.